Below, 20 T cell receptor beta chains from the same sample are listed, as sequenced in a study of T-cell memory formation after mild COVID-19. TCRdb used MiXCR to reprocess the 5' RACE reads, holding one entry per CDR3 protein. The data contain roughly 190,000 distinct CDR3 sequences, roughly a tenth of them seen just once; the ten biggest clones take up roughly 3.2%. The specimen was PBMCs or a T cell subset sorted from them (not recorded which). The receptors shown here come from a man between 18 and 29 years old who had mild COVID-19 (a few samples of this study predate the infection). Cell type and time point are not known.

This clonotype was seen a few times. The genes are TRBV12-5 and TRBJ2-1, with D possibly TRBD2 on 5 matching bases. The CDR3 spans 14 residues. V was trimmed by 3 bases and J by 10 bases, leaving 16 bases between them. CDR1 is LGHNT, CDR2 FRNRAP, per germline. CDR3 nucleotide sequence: TGTGCTAGTGGTTTACCTAGCATGCGCCTCGAGCAGTTCTTC. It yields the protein CASGLPSMRLEQFF.

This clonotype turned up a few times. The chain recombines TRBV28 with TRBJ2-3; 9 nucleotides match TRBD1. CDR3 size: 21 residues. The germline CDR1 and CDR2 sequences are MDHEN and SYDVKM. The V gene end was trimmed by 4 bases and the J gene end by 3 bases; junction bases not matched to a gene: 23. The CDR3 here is CASSSRDPIPGQGFGTDTQYF. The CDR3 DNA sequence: TGTGCCAGCAGTTCCCGCGACCCAATACCGGGACAGGGTTTTGGTACAGATACGCAGTATTTT.

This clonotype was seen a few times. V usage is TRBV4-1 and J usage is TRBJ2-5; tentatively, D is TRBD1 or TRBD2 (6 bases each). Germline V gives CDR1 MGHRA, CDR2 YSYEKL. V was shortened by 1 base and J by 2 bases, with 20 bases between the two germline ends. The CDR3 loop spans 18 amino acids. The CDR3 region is CASSQGAGLPRGQETQYF. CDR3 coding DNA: TGCGCCAGCAGCCAAGGAGCGGGTCTACCTAGGGGGCAAGAGACCCAGTACTTC.

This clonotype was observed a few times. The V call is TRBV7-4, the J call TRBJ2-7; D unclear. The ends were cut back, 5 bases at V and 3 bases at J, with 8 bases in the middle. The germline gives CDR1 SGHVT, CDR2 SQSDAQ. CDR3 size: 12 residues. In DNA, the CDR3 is TGTGCCAGCAGCCCGTCCTACTACGAGCAGTACTTC. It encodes CASSPSYYEQYF.

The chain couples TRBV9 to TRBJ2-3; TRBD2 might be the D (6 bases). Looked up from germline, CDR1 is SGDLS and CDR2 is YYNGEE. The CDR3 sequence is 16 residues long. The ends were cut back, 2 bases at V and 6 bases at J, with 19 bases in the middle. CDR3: CASSVGGGSILDTQYF. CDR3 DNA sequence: TGTGCCAGCAGCGTGGGGGGTGGCTCCATCCTGGATACGCAGTATTTT.

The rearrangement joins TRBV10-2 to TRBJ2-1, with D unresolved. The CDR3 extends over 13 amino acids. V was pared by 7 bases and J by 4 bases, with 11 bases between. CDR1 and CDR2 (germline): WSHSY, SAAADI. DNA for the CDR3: TGCGCCAGCAAGGAAAGGCCTTACAATGAGCAGTTCTTC. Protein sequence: CASKERPYNEQFF.

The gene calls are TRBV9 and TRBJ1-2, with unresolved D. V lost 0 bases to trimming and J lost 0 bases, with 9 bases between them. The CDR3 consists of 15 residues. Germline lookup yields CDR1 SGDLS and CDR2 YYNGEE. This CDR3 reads CASSVAGQANYGYTF. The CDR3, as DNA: TGTGCCAGCAGCGTAGCTGGGCAGGCTAACTATGGCTACACCTTC.

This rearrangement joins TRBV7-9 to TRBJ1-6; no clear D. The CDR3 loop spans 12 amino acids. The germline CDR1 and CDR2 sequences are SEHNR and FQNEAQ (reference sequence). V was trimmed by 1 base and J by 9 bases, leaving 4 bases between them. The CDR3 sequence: CASSLDFSPLHF. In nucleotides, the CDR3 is TGTGCCAGCAGCTTAGACTTTTCACCCCTCCACTTT.

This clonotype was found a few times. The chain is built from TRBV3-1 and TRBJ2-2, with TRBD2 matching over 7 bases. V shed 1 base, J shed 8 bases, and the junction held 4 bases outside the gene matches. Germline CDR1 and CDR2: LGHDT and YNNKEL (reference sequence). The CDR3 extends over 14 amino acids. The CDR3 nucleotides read TGTGCCAGCAGCCAAGGGAGCGGGGAGGGGGAGCTGTTTTTT. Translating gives CASSQGSGEGELFF.

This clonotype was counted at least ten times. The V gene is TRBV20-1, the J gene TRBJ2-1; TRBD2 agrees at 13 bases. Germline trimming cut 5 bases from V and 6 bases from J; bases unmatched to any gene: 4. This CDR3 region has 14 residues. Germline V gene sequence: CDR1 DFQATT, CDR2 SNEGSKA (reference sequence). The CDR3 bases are TGCAGTGCTGGACTAGCGGGGGCGACCAATGAGCAGTTCTTC. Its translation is CSAGLAGATNEQFF.

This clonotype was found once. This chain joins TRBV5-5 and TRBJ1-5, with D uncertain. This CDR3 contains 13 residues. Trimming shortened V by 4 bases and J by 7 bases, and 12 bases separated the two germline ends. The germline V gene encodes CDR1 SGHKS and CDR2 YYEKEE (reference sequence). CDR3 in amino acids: CASSLLLRQPQHF. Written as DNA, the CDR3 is TGTGCCAGCAGCCTGCTACTTCGGCAGCCCCAGCATTTT.

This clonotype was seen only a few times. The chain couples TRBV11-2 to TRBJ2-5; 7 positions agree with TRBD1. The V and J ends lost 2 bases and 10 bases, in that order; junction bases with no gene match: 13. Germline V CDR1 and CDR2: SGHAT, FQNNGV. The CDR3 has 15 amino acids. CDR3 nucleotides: TGTGCCAGCAGCTTAATGATACGGGCTCAGGGGGTCCAGTACTTC. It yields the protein CASSLMIRAQGVQYF.

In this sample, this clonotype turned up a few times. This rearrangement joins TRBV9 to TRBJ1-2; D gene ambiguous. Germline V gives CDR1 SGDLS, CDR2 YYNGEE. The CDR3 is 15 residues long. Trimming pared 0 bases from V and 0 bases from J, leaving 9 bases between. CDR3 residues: CASSVVGRSNYGYTF. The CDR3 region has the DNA TGTGCCAGCAGCGTAGTCGGGCGGTCTAACTATGGCTACACCTTC.

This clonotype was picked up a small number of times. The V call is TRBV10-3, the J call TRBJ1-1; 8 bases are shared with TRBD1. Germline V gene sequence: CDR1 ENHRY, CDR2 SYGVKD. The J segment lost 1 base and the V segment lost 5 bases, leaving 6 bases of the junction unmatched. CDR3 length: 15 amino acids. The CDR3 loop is CAISRQGRENTEAFF. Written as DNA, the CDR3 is TGTGCCATCAGTCGACAGGGGAGGGAGAACACTGAAGCTTTCTTT.

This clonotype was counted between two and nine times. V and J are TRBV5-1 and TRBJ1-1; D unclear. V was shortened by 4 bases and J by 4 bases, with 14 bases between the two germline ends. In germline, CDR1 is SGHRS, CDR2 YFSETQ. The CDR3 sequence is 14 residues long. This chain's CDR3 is CASSLGEEGTEAFF. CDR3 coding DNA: TGCGCCAGCAGCCTCGGGGAGGAAGGCACTGAAGCTTTCTTT.

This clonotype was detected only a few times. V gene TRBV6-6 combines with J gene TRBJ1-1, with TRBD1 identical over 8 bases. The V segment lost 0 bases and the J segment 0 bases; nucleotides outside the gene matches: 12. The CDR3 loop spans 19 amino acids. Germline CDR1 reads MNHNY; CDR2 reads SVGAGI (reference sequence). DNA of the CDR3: TGTGCCAGCAGTTACTCGGCCCTCAGGACAGGGAAAATGAACACTGAAGCTTTCTTT. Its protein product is CASSYSALRTGKMNTEAFF.

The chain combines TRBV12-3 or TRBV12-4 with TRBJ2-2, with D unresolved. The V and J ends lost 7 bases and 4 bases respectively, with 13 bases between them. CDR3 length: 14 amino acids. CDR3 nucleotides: TGTGCCAGCATTCGGATCCTAGGCACCGGGGAGCTGTTTTTT. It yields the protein CASIRILGTGELFF.

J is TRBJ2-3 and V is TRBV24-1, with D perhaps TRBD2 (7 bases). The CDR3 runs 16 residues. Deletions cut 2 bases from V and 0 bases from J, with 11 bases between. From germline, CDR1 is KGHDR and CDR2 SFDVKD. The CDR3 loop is CATSDWGGPSTDTQYF. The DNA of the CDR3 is TGTGCCACCAGTGATTGGGGGGGGCCAAGCACAGATACGCAGTATTTT.

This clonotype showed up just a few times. Written as DNA, the CDR3 is TGTGCCAGCAGTTTAGACGGGACTAGTCGGATCGAGCAGTACGTC. This sequence encodes CASSLDGTSRIEQYV. The gene calls are TRBV28 and TRBJ2-7, with 8 bases that match TRBD2. V was pared by 2 bases and J by 6 bases, with 9 bases of the junction left unmatched. The CDR3 covers 15 residues. Germline CDR1 and CDR2: MDHEN and SYDVKM.

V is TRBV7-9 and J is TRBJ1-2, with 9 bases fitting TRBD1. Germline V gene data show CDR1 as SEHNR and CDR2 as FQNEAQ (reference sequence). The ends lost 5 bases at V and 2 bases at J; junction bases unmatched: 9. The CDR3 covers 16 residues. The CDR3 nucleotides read TGTGCCAGCAGCCCGGGACAGGGCAATCGGAACTATGGCTACACCTTC. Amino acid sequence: CASSPGQGNRNYGYTF.